This TCR beta chain was retrieved from a study of blood T cell repertoires in COVID-19. The data were produced by immunoSEQ multiplex PCR, yet TCRdb's version contains in-frame clones alone and is incomplete. The sample shows about 130,000 clones, 60% to 80% of them seen only once. V was cut by 6 bases and J by 4 bases, with 13 bases left in between. Germline CDR1 MNHNY, CDR2 SVGAGI (reference sequence). The CDR3 has 14 amino acids. The V gene is TRBV6-6, the J gene TRBJ1-5; perhaps TRBD1 as D (6 bases). This TCR was recovered from a man aged 55 to 70 who had recovered from COVID-19. The sequencing input was peripheral blood. DNA of the CDR3: TGTGCCAGCAGCATCGACAGGCTGAATCAGCCCCAGCATTTT. Protein: CASSIDRLNQPQHF.